The rows below give T cell receptor beta chains drawn from one sample of a study of cytomegalovirus exposure and HLA in healthy donors. Some clones are missing from TCRdb's copy, which holds only in-frame ones; the method was immunoSEQ multiplex PCR. The sample has 95,000 to 100,000 clones; 76% are singletons. Sequencing was performed on PBMCs. The receptors here all came from a man aged 35 to 55 in good health and CMV-seronegative. Both conserved end residues are part of each CDR3. D genes are given only for firm matches. Clone size, where shown, is once, few, many, or a class for clones that have expanded.

few	TRBV28	TRBD1	TRBJ1-2	CASSQRDRGPNYGYTF	TGTGCCAGCAGCCAAAGGGACAGGGGACCTAACTATGGCTACACCTTC
.	TRBV15	.	TRBJ2-1	CATSRAGLYNEQFF	TGTGCCACCAGCAGAGCGGGACTGTACAATGAGCAGTTCTTC
.	TRBV19	TRBD1	TRBJ1-2	CASSLQGGYGYTF	TGTGCCAGTAGCCTACAGGGGGGGTATGGCTACACCTTC
few	TRBV7-9	.	TRBJ1-2	CSSSLGPATNYGYTF	TGTTCCAGCAGCTTAGGGCCCGCCACTAACTATGGCTACACCTTC
.	TRBV6-1	.	TRBJ1-1	CASSEVETEAFF	TGTGCCAGCAGTGAAGTAGAGACTGAAGCTTTCTTT
.	TRBV14	.	TRBJ2-3	CASSQPGADTQYF	TGTGCCAGCAGCCAGCCCGGTGCAGATACGCAGTATTTT
.	TRBV2	.	TRBJ1-2	CASSYLQETYGYTF	TGTGCCAGCAGTTACTTACAGGAGACCTATGGCTACACCTTC
few	TRBV7-2	.	TRBJ1-1	CASSRLRGGIEAFF	TGTGCCAGCAGCAGACTTCGCGGGGGGATTGAAGCTTTCTTT
.	TRBV5-1	TRBD2	TRBJ2-5	CASRSLAGGQETQYF	TGCGCCAGCAGATCTCTAGCGGGGGGACAAGAGACCCAGTACTTC
once	TRBV7-9	TRBD1	TRBJ2-7	CASSYMMPDRGMSGQYF	TGTGCCAGCAGCTATATGATGCCTGACAGGGGAATGTCAGGGCAGTACTTC
.	TRBV25-1	TRBD1	TRBJ2-2	CASSPRTGPGELFF	TGTGCCAGCAGTCCTAGGACAGGGCCCGGGGAGCTGTTTTTT
.	TRBV5-4	TRBD1	TRBJ1-2	CASSPRQGVGYGYTF	TGTGCCAGCAGCCCACGACAGGGGGTAGGGTATGGCTACACCTTC
.	TRBV18	.	TRBJ1-2	CASSPGPGGNGYTF	TGTGCCAGCTCACCAGGTCCGGGGGGGAATGGCTACACCTTC
.	TRBV18	.	TRBJ1-1	CASSPLEMNTEAFF	TGTGCCAGCTCACCTTTGGAGATGAACACTGAAGCTTTCTTT
once	TRBV30	TRBD1	TRBJ2-1	CAWSVQGGEQFF	TGTGCCTGGAGTGTACAAGGGGGCGAGCAGTTCTTC
few	TRBV14	.	TRBJ2-1	CASSQDPEWRASYNEQFF	TGTGCCAGCAGCCAAGATCCAGAATGGAGGGCCTCCTACAATGAGCAGTTCTTC
.	TRBV2	TRBD1	TRBJ1-2	CASTGTGGTGYTF	TGTGCCAGCACCGGGACAGGGGGGACTGGCTACACCTTC
.	TRBV10-3	TRBD2	TRBJ2-7	CAISPGLAALEQYF	TGTGCCATCAGTCCGGGACTAGCTGCTCTAGAGCAGTACTTC
.	TRBV2	.	TRBJ1-1	CASRDGGGNTEAFF	TGTGCCAGCAGGGACGGCGGGGGGAACACTGAAGCTTTCTTT
few	TRBV6-1	.	TRBJ2-2	CASTRDFTNTGELFF	TGTGCCAGCACTAGGGACTTCACGAACACCGGGGAGCTGTTTTTT
.	TRBV9	.	TRBJ2-6	CASSVDKTSGANVLTF	TGTGCCAGCAGCGTGGACAAAACCTCTGGGGCCAACGTCCTGACTTTC
.	TRBV7-9	.	TRBJ1-2	CASSFGPSTGYGYTF	TGTGCCAGCAGCTTTGGACCGAGTACGGGGTATGGCTACACCTTC
.	TRBV6-4	TRBD2	TRBJ2-5	CASSEGTSGQETQYF	TGTGCCAGCAGTGAGGGGACTAGCGGCCAAGAGACCCAGTACTTC
.	TRBV5-1	.	TRBJ1-6	CASSLVAGESYNSPLHF	TGCGCCAGCAGCTTGGTGGCAGGGGAGTCCTATAATTCACCCCTCCACTTT
few	TRBV5-5	.	TRBJ1-1	CASSFQGGNTEAFF	TGTGCCAGCAGCTTCCAAGGAGGGAACACTGAAGCTTTCTTT
.	TRBV7-9	.	TRBJ2-7	CASSLEGIDYEQYF	TGTGCCAGCAGCTTAGAGGGGATAGATTACGAGCAGTACTTC
.	TRBV5-1	.	TRBJ1-5	CASSFQGNQPQHF	TGCGCCAGCAGCTTCCAGGGGAATCAGCCCCAGCATTTT
.	TRBV28	.	TRBJ1-6	CASSLVGGTGTDSPLHF	TGTGCCAGCAGTTTAGTTGGGGGAACAGGGACCGATTCACCCCTCCACTTT
.	TRBV18	TRBD1	TRBJ2-2	CASTPIPLGGQGRNTGELFF	TGTGCCAGCACACCTATCCCTCTGGGCGGACAGGGGCGGAACACCGGGGAGCTGTTTTTT
.	TRBV7-2	.	TRBJ2-7	CASSLQGNYYEQYF	TGTGCCAGCAGCTTACAGGGGAATTACTACGAGCAGTACTTC
few	TRBV7-8	.	TRBJ1-1	CASSFGEGAFF	TGTGCCAGCAGCTTTGGGGAGGGAGCTTTCTTT
.	TRBV20-1	TRBD1	TRBJ1-1	CSALGTAKAFF	TGCAGTGCCTTGGGGACAGCGAAAGCTTTCTTT
once	TRBV6-4	.	TRBJ2-3	CASSDSAGSTDTQYF	TGTGCCAGCAGTGACTCGGCGGGAAGCACAGATACGCAGTATTTT